This note documents a single TCR beta chain sequence. Its antigen is still unknown. This entry belongs to a study of beta chain features in type 1 diabetes. The overall study: The patients were much like the healthy donors in age, gender and cell yields. Points from the study as a whole: When VDJ junctions were examined, type 1 diabetes patients showed fewer insertions and more deletions.

Every isolated RNA sample was fully reverse transcribed, so sequencing captured expressed TCRB transcripts. TCRdb keeps only in-frame clones here, not all; method: immunoSEQ multiplex PCR. There are about half a million clones in the sample; about 10% occur only once, and roughly 0.046% lies in the top ten. The CDR3 covers 16 residues. After removal of 5 bases from V and 4 bases from J, the junction contained 7 bases not matched to a gene. Germline loops: CDR1 LNHDA, CDR2 SQIVND (reference sequence). Input material: naive CD4+ T cells from blood. The J gene is TRBJ2-1, the V gene TRBV19, with 11 bases matching TRBD2. This TCR was sampled from a woman aged 18-29 years in good health. CDR3 in amino acids: CASSVDGTSGYNEQFF. The CDR3 coding sequence is TGTGCCAGTAGTGTCGACGGGACTAGCGGATACAATGAGCAGTTCTTC.